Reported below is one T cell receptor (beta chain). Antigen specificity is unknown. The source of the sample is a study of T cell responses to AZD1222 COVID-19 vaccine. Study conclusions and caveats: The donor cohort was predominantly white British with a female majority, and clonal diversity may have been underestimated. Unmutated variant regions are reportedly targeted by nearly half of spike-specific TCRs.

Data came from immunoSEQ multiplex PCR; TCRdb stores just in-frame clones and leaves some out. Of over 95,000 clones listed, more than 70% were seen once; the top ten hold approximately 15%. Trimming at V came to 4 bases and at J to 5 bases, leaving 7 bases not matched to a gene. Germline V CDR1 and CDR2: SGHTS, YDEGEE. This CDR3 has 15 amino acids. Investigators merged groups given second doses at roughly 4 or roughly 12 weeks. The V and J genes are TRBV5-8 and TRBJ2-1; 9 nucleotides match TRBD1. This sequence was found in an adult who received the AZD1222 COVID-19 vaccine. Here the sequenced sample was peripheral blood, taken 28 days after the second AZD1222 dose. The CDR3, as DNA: TGTGCCAGCAGCCCTTACAGGGGGCAAAACAATGAGCAGTTCTTC. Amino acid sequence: CASSPYRGQNNEQFF.